This T cell receptor beta chain derives from a study of shared clonotypes between healthy human individuals. Study-wide findings and caveats: Non-shared clonotypes had lower generation probabilities than those shared by all four donors. Having only a few donors restricted how much genetic and exposure-history diversity was captured.

Naive-designated CD8 cells lacked CD45RO, were positively enriched for CCR7, and omitted terminally differentiated effector memory CD45RA+ cells. About this clone itself: The target antigen is unknown.

This CDR3 has 13 residues. Germline-derived CDR1 and CDR2 are SEHNR and FQNEAQ (reference sequence). The germline V and J ends were trimmed by 3 bases and 10 bases, with 13 bases remaining between them. Only in-frame clones appear in the TCRdb table, and some are missing; sequencing was by immunoSEQ multiplex PCR. The sample shows some 2.1 million clones, less than 95% of them seen only once. This rearrangement joins TRBV7-9 to TRBJ1-5, with D uncertain. This TCR was sampled from a man in his late teens or twenties in good health. Material for sequencing was naive CD8+ T cells sorted from blood. The CDR3 bases are TGTGCCAGCAGCTTCGGGCCTCATCTTCCCCAGCATTTT. The encoded protein is CASSFGPHLPQHF.